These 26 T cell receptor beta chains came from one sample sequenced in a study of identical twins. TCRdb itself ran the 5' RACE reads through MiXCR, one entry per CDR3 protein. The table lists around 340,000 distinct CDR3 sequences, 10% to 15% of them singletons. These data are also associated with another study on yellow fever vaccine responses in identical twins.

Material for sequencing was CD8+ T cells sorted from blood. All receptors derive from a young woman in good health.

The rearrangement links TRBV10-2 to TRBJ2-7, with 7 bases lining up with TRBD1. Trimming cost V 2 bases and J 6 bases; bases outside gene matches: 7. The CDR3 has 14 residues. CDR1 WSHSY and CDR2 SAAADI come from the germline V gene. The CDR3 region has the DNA TGCGCCAGCAGTGAGACAGGGGAAAGTGGCGAGCAGTACGTC. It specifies CASSETGESGEQYV.

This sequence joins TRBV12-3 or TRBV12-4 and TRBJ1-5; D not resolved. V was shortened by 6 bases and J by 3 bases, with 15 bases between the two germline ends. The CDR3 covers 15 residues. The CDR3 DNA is TGTGCCAGCAGCTCCCCGGACGAACCCAATCAGCCCCAGCATTTT. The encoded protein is CASSSPDEPNQPQHF.

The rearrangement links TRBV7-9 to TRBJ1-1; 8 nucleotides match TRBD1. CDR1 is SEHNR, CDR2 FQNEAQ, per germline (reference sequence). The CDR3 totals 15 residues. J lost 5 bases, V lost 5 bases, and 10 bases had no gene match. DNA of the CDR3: TGTGCCAGCAGCGGACGAGACAGGGGTGGGACTGAAGCTTTCTTT. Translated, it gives CASSGRDRGGTEAFF. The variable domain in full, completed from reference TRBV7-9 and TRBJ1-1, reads DTGVSQNPRHKITKRGQNVTFRCDPISEHNRLYWYRQTLGQGPEFLTYFQNEAQLEKSRLLSDRFSAERPKGSFSTLEIQRTEQGDSAMYLCASSGRDRGGTEAFFGQGTRLTVV.

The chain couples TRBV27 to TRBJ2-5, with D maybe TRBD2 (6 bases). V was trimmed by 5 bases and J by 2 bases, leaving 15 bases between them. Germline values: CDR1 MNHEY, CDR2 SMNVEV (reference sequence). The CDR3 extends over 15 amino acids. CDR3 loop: CASSITAGYQETQYF. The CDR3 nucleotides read TGTGCCAGCAGTATTACGGCGGGATATCAAGAGACCCAGTACTTC.

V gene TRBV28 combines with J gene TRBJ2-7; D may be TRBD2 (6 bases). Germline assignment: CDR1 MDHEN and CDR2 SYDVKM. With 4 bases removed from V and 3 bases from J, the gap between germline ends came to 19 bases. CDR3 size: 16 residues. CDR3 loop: CASSSLLGLGLYEQYV. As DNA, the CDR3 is TGTGCCAGCAGTTCACTTCTGGGACTGGGCCTCTACGAGCAGTACGTC.

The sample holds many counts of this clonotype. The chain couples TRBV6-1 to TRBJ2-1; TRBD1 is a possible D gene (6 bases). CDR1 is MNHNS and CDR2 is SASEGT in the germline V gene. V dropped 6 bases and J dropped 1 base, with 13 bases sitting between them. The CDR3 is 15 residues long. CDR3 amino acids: CASSRETGSYNEQFF. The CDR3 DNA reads TGTGCCAGCAGCCGCGAGACAGGATCCTACAATGAGCAGTTCTTC.

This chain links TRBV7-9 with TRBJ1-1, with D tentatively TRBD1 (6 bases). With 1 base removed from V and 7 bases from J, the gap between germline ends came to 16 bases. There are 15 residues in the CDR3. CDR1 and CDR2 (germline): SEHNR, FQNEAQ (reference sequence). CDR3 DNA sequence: TGTGCCAGCAGCTTAGAAGGGGGAAGGTACGGTGAAGCTTTCTTT. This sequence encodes CASSLEGGRYGEAFF.

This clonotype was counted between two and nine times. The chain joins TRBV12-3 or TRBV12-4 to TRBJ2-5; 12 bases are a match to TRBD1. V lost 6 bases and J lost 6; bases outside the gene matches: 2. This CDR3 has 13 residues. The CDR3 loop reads CASSRDRGQTQYF. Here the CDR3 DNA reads TGTGCCAGCAGCCGGGACAGGGGGCAGACCCAGTACTTC.

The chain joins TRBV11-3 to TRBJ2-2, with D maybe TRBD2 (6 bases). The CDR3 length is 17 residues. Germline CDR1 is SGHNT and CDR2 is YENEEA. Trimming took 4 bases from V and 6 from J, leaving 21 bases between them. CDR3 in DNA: TGTGCCAGCAGCTCCCCTTTCTCGGGGGACCCCGCCGGGGAGCTGTTTTTT. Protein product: CASSSPFSGDPAGELFF.

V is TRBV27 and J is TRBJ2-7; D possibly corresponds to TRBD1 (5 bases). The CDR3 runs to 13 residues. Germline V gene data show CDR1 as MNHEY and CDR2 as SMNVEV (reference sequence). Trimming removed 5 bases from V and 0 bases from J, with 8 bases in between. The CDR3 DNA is TGTGCCAGCAGTGCGACAGTCTCCTACGAGCAGTACTTC. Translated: CASSATVSYEQYF.

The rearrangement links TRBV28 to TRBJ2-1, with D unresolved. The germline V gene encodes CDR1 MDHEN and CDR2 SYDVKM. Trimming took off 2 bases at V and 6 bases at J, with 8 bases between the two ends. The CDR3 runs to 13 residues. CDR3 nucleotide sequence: TGTGCCAGCAGTTTAGCGCCCAGCAATGAGCAGTTCTTC. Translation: CASSLAPSNEQFF.

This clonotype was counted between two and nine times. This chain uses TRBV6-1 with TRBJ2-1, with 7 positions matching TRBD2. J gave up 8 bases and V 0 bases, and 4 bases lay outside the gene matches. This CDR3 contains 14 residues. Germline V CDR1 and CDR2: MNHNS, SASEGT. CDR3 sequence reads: CASSEALGGYEQFF. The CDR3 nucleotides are TGTGCCAGCAGTGAAGCGCTGGGGGGGTATGAGCAGTTCTTC.

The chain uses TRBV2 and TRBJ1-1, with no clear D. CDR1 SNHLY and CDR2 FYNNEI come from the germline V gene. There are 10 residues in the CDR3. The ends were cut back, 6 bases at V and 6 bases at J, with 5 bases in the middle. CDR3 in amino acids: CASRHSEAFF. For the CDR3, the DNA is TGTGCCAGCAGACATTCTGAAGCTTTCTTT.

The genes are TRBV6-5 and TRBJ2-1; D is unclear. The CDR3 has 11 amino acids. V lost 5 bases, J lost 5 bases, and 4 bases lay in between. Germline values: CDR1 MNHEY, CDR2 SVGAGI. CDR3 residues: CASSQHNEQFF. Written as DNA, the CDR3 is TGTGCCAGCAGTCAGCACAATGAGCAGTTCTTC.

The CDR3 protein is CATSEARIYTF. In nucleotides, the CDR3 is TGTGCCACCAGTGAAGCCAGGATATACACCTTC. This chain links TRBV24-1 with TRBJ1-2; D gene unclear. CDR1 KGHDR and CDR2 SFDVKD come from the germline V gene. The CDR3 is 11 residues long. V lost 4 bases, J lost 11 bases, and 10 bases lay in between.

The CDR3 region is CASSPTGVPYEQYF. In DNA form, the CDR3 reads TGTGCCAGCAGCCCGACAGGGGTCCCCTACGAGCAGTACTTC. The chain employs TRBV7-8 and TRBJ2-7; TRBD1 matches 8 bases. This CDR3 is built from 14 residues. The V gene's germline CDR1 is SGHVS and CDR2 FQNEAQ. J gave up 2 bases and V 5 bases, and 5 bases lay outside the gene matches.

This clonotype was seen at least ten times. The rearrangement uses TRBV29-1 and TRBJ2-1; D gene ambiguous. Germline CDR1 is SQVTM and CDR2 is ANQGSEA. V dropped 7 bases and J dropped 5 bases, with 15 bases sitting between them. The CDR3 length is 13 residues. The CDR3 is CSAGGGRDNEQFF. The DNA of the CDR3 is TGCAGCGCAGGCGGCGGTCGGGACAATGAGCAGTTCTTC.

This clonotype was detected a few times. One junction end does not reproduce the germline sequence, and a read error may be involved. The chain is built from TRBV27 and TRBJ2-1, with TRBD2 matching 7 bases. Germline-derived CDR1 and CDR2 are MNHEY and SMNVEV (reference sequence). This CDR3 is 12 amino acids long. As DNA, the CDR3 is TGTGCCAGCAGCCTCGCCGGGAGGCCCCCAGTCTTC. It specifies CASSLAGRPPVF.

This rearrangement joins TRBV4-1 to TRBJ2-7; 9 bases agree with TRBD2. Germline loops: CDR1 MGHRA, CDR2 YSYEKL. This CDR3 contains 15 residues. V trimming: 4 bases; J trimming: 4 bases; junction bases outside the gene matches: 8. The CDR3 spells CASSPGASGMYEQYF. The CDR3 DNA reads TGCGCCAGCAGCCCCGGAGCTAGCGGGATGTACGAGCAGTACTTC.

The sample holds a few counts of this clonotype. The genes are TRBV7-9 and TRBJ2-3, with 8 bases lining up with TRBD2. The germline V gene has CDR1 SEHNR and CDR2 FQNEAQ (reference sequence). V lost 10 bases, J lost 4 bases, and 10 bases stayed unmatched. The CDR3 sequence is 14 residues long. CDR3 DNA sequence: TGTGCCACAAGCGGGAGTTACCACCCAGATACGCAGTATTTT. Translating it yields CATSGSYHPDTQYF.

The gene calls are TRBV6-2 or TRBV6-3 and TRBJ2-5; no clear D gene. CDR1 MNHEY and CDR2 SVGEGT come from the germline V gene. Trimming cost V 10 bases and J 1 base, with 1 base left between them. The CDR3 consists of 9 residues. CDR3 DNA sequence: TGTGCCACCCAAGAGACCCAGTACTTC. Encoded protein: CATQETQYF.

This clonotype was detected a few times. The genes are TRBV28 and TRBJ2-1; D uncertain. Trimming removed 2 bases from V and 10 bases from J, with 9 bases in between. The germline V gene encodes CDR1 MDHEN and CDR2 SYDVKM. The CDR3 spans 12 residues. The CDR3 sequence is CASSLDGPEQFF. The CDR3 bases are TGTGCCAGCAGTTTAGACGGACCCGAGCAGTTCTTC. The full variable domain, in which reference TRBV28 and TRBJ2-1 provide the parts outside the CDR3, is DVKVTQSSRYLVKRTGEKVFLECVQDMDHENMFWYRQDPGLGLRLIYFSYDVKMKEKGDIPEGYSVSREKKERFSLILESASTNQTSMYLCASSLDGPEQFFGPGTRLTVL.

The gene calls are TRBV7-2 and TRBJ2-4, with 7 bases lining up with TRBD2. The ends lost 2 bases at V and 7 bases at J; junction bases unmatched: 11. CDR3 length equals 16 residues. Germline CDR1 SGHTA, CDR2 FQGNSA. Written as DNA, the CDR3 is TGTGCCAGCAGCTTACGGCCGGCGGGGGTGGAGAACATTCAGTACTTC. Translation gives CASSLRPAGVENIQYF.

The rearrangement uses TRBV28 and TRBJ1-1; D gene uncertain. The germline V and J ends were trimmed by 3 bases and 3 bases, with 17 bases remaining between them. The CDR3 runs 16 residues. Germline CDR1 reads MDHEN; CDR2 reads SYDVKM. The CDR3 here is CASSLLIGRSDTEAFF. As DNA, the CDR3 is TGTGCCAGCAGTTTGCTTATCGGGCGGAGTGACACTGAAGCTTTCTTT.

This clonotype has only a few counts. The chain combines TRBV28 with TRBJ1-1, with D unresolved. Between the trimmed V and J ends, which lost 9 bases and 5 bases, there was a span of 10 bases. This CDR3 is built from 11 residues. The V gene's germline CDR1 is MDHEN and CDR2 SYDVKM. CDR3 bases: TGTGCCAGTGGGGATTCTACTGAAGCTTTCTTT. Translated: CASGDSTEAFF. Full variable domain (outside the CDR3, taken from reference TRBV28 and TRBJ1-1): DVKVTQSSRYLVKRTGEKVFLECVQDMDHENMFWYRQDPGLGLRLIYFSYDVKMKEKGDIPEGYSVSREKKERFSLILESASTNQTSMYLCASGDSTEAFFGQGTRLTVV.

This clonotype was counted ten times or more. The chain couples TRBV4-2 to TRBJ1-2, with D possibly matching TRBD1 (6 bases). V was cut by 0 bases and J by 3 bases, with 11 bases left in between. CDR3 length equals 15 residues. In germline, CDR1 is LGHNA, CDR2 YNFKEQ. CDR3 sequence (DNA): TGTGCCAGCAGCCAAGATTATAAGGGGGACTATGGCTACACCTTC. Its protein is CASSQDYKGDYGYTF.